What follows is one TCR beta chain and its context. Its antigen remains unidentified. Trimming shortened V by 3 bases and J by 5 bases, and 18 bases separated the two germline ends. Germline loops: CDR1 SGHDT, CDR2 YYEEEE. This CDR3 has 15 amino acids. Genomic DNA from each subset was divided evenly over several immunoSEQ plates. Some 30,000 T cell genomes, or around 0.2 ug DNA, went into the sorted-subset replicate PCRs. Profiled with immunoSEQ multiplex PCR; TCRdb holds only in-frame clones, not every one. The sample includes a few million clones, about 92% of them seen just once. This sample stems from a study of shared clonotypes between healthy human individuals. The donor cohort consisted entirely of Caucasian adults residing in Nashville, Tennessee. Findings of the study overall: Clonotypes that were shared across a handful of donors made up 4% to 6% of naive CD4 clonotypes.

The V gene is TRBV5-6, the J gene TRBJ2-7, with TRBD1 as a possible D gene (5 bases). The sequencing input was naive CD4+ T cells from PBMCs. The subset is: CD45RA+ positively selected. This receptor was identified in a man aged 18-30 years in good health. Some clones in this sample may be carry-over from other donors' samples. The CDR3 reads CASSSQGSSDHEQYF. The CDR3 DNA reads TGTGCCAGCAGCTCTCAGGGCTCTAGTGACCACGAGCAGTACTTC.